The next 7 T cell receptor beta chains were all read from a single sample in a study of blood T cell repertoires in COVID-19. Assay: immunoSEQ multiplex PCR; the TCRdb copy retains only in-frame clones and omits some. The repertoire holds 150,000 to 200,000 clones, with 80% to 90% as singletons. The source material was peripheral blood. These receptors were obtained from a man aged 50-60 years with active or convalescent COVID-19.

V gene TRBV6-5 combines with J gene TRBJ1-1, with 9 nucleotides matching TRBD1. The J segment lost 4 bases and the V segment lost 11 bases, leaving 8 bases of the junction unmatched. Germline V gene sequence: CDR1 MNHEY, CDR2 SVGAGI. The CDR3 runs to 13 residues. CDR3 in DNA: TGTGCCGGGGGGACAGGGTGGGCCACTGAAGCTTTCTTT. Translation gives CAGGTGWATEAFF.

The chain couples TRBV5-6 to TRBJ1-2; D remains unclear. The CDR3 consists of 12 residues. Trimming pared 5 bases from V and 5 bases from J, leaving 10 bases between. Germline V CDR1 and CDR2: SGHDT, YYEEEE. For the CDR3, the DNA is TGTGCCAGCAGAACGGGGATTTATGGCTACACCTTC. Translation: CASRTGIYGYTF.

This clone was found a few times. The J gene is TRBJ2-3, the V gene TRBV28, with D maybe TRBD2 (5 bases). Trimming cost V 6 bases and J 0 bases, with 16 bases left between them. The CDR3 spans 16 residues. CDR1 and CDR2 from the germline V gene are MDHEN and SYDVKM. The CDR3 region has the DNA TGTGCCAGCAGAAAACTAGACGAGCCTAGCACAGATACGCAGTATTTT. Translation: CASRKLDEPSTDTQYF.

The V and J genes are TRBV27 and TRBJ2-2; 9 bases line up with TRBD1. V gave up 6 bases and J gave up 0 bases; unmatched junction bases: 8. Germline values: CDR1 MNHEY, CDR2 SMNVEV (reference sequence). The CDR3 is made up of 17 amino acids. CDR3 sequence reads: CASSRDRAHANTGELFF. CDR3 DNA sequence: TGTGCCAGCAGCCGGGACAGGGCCCATGCGAACACCGGGGAGCTGTTTTTT.

This clone appeared once. The chain links TRBV24-1 to TRBJ2-1; TRBD2 might be the D (6 bases). The germline CDR1 and CDR2 sequences are KGHDR and SFDVKD. The CDR3 is 15 amino acids. Trimming removed 7 bases at V and 6 bases at J, with 18 bases between. The CDR3 reads CATSSTSLGPNEQFF. The CDR3 DNA follows: TGTGCCACCAGCAGTACTAGCCTCGGGCCCAATGAGCAGTTCTTC.

The chain links TRBV19 to TRBJ1-6; 9 bases are shared with TRBD1. The germline V gene has CDR1 LNHDA and CDR2 SQIVND (reference sequence). The V and J ends lost 6 bases and 7 bases, in that order; junction bases with no gene match: 4. The CDR3 is made up of 14 amino acids. This CDR3 is CASSRTGENSPLHF. The CDR3 nucleotides read TGTGCCAGTAGCCGGACAGGGGAGAATTCACCCCTCCACTTT.

V gene TRBV9 combines with J gene TRBJ2-2; D may be TRBD2 (6 bases). CDR1 and CDR2 (germline): SGDLS, YYNGEE. The CDR3 spans 16 residues. The V and J ends lost 2 bases and 2 bases respectively, with 13 bases between them. The CDR3 DNA is TGTGCCAGCAGCGTGGCGGGGCGGACCAACACCGGGGAGCTGTTTTTT. This encodes CASSVAGRTNTGELFF.